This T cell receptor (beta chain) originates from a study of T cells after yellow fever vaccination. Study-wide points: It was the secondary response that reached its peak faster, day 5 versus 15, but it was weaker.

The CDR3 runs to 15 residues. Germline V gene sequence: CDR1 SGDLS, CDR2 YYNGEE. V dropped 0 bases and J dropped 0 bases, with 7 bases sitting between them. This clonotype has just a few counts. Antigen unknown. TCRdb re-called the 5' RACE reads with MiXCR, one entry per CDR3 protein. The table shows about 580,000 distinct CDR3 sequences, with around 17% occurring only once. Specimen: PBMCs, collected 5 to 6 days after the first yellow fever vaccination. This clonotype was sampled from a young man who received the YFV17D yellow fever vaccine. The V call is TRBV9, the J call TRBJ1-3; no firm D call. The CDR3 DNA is TGTGCCAGCAGCGTAGGAAGTGTCTCTGGAAACACCATATATTTT. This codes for CASSVGSVSGNTIYF.